This is a list of T cell receptor beta chains from one sample in a study of T-cell reconstitution after alpha-beta-depleted transplantation in children. TCRdb recomputed calls from the PCR reads with MiXCR, one row per CDR3 protein. Among roughly 310,000 distinct CDR3 sequences listed, over 20% were seen once. Here the sequenced sample was PBMCs, mostly from graft donor cells, taken 180 days after TCRalphabeta/CD19-depleted stem cell transplant. Receptor source: a male patient between 5 and 17 years old who had a stem cell transplant for acute lymphoblastic leukemia, so the T cells may come from the graft donor. Both conserved end residues are part of each CDR3. A D gene is named only where the DNA matches it firmly. Where a row states a size, it is once, few, many or the class of an expanded clone; other rows omit it.

TRBJ1-1	.	TRBV19	.	TGTGCCAGTAGTATTAGGACAGCGTTGGGAGCTTTCTTT	CASSIRTALGAFF
TRBJ1-4	.	TRBV5-1	TRBD1	TGCGCCAGCAGCTCGACAGGGGACGAAAAACTGTTTTTT	CASSSTGDEKLFF
TRBJ2-2	few	TRBV3-1	TRBD2	TGTGCCAGCAGCCGACTAGCGCGCCCCGGGGAGCTGTTTTTT	CASSRLARPGELFF
TRBJ2-1	.	TRBV11-2	.	TGTGCCAGTTCTGGGCTTTACAATGAGCAGTTCTTC	CASSGLYNEQFF
TRBJ1-5	.	TRBV10-3	.	TGTGCCATCAGCTCGGGTGGTAGCAATCAGCCCCAGCATTTT	CAISSGGSNQPQHF
TRBJ1-4	.	TRBV4-2	TRBD1	TGTGCCAGCAGTAACAAGGGGGGACAGCATAATGAAAAACTGTTTTTT	CASSNKGGQHNEKLFF
TRBJ2-7	few	TRBV14	TRBD1	TGTGCCAGCAGCCATCGAGGACAGGGCTGGGGGTACGAGCAGTACTTC	CASSHRGQGWGYEQYF
TRBJ2-1	.	TRBV24-1	TRBD2	TGTGCCACCAGTCGGGCTAGCGGGACTAATGAGCAGTTCTTC	CATSRASGTNEQFF
TRBJ2-3	few	TRBV7-3	.	TGTGCCAGCAGGGCCCGGGGCGCAGATACGCAGTATTTT	CASRARGADTQYF
TRBJ2-1	many	TRBV27	.	TGTGCCAGCAGCATGGGGCTAGGGTACAATGAGCAGTTCTTC	CASSMGLGYNEQFF
TRBJ1-2	.	TRBV12-3/TRBV12-4	TRBD1	TGTGCCAGCAGTTTAATCCAGGGGGGCTATGGCTACACCTTC	CASSLIQGGYGYTF
TRBJ1-5	.	TRBV10-3	TRBD1	TGTGCCATCAGCCCTACAGGGGGCGGGCAGCCCCAGCATTTT	CAISPTGGGQPQHF
TRBJ1-2	.	TRBV20-1	.	TGCAGTGCTACCCTTAGAGAAAGGGGATATGGCTACACCTTC	CSATLRERGYGYTF
TRBJ1-1	few	TRBV20-1	.	TGCAGTGCTAGAGATAGGGCCAGGGGAAACACTGAAGCTTTCTTT	CSARDRARGNTEAFF
TRBJ1-1	.	TRBV19	.	TGTGCCAGTAGTATGGTAGGGCGGATGAACACTGAAGCTTTCTTT	CASSMVGRMNTEAFF
TRBJ2-4	many	TRBV12-3/TRBV12-4	.	TGTGCCAGCAGACCTAGTAGATGGATAAACATTCAGTACTTC	CASRPSRWINIQYF
TRBJ2-7	.	TRBV6-1	.	TGTGCCAGCTCCCTCACCAAACTCTCCTACGAGCAGTACTTC	CASSLTKLSYEQYF
TRBJ1-4	.	TRBV18	.	TGTGCCAGCTCACTCATCTCGCCGGGGATCGGTGAAAAACTGTTTTTT	CASSLISPGIGEKLFF
TRBJ1-1	.	TRBV5-1	.	TGCGCCAGCGCCAGGGACCCGAACACTGAAGCTTTCTTT	CASARDPNTEAFF
TRBJ2-4	.	TRBV7-9	TRBD1	TGTGCCAGCAGCTTAGCGGGTACAGGGGGCAAAAACATTCAGTACTTC	CASSLAGTGGKNIQYF
TRBJ2-3	few	TRBV20-1	TRBD2	TGCAGTGCTAGAGATCCGAGCGGGGGCACAGATACGCAGTATTTT	CSARDPSGGTDTQYF
TRBJ2-3	.	TRBV7-3	TRBD2	TGTGCCAGCAGCTTAATGGCCGGGAGGTCCACAGATACGCAGTATTTT	CASSLMAGRSTDTQYF
TRBJ2-7	.	TRBV7-2	.	TGTGCCAGCAGGGGGGAAACCCACGAGCAGTACTTC	CASRGETHEQYF
TRBJ1-2	.	TRBV24-1	TRBD1	TGTGCCACCAGTGATGGACAGGGAAAGAACTATGGCTACACCTTC	CATSDGQGKNYGYTF
TRBJ2-3	few	TRBV6-5	.	TGTGCCAGCAGTTACCCTAGACAGGGAGGCTATACGCAGTATTTT	CASSYPRQGGYTQYF
TRBJ1-5	.	TRBV20-1	.	TGCAGTGCTGGGGGGAGGGGCAATCAGCCCCAGCATTTT	CSAGGRGNQPQHF
TRBJ1-2	few	TRBV10-3	.	TGTGCCATCAGTGTTCGACAGGTGAACCCTTATGGCTACACCTTC	CAISVRQVNPYGYTF
TRBJ2-7	.	TRBV7-3	TRBD2	TGTGCCAGCATTCCGGGACTAGCCTACGAGCAGTACTTC	CASIPGLAYEQYF
TRBJ2-1	few	TRBV27	.	TGTGCCAGCGCCGGGTACCAGGGGTTCCATGAGCAGTTCTTC	CASAGYQGFHEQFF
TRBJ1-5	few	TRBV20-1	.	TGCAGTGCGGCGGAGAAGCCCCTTAAAGATCAGCCCCAGCATTTT	CSAAEKPLKDQPQHF
TRBJ2-1	.	TRBV6-5	.	TGTGCCAGCAGTTACTCGGAGACACAGTTCTTC	CASSYSETQFF
TRBJ1-6	few	TRBV14	.	TGTGCCAGCAGCCGCCTGACGGGTCTCCTCCACTTT	CASSRLTGLLHF
TRBJ1-2	.	TRBV6-1	TRBD1	TGTGCCAGCAGTGAATTAGGTGGGACAGGGGGCCGGTTTGGCTACACCTTC	CASSELGGTGGRFGYTF
TRBJ2-3	few	TRBV6-2/TRBV6-3	TRBD2	TGTGCCAGCAGCCCCCAACTAGCGGGAGGGCCTGCGACAGATACGCAGTATTTT	CASSPQLAGGPATDTQYF
TRBJ2-7	.	TRBV15	.	TGTGCCACCATCAGAGATCTCGGGGGTGGCGAGCAGTACTTC	CATIRDLGGGEQYF
TRBJ2-5	.	TRBV12-3/TRBV12-4	TRBD2	TGTGCCAGCAGTCGGCGAGGACTAGCGGGAGGCCACCAAGAGACCCAGTACTTC	CASSRRGLAGGHQETQYF
TRBJ1-4	few	TRBV4-1	.	TGCGCCAGCAGTCGAAATAAGGGAGAAAAACTGTTTTTT	CASSRNKGEKLFF
TRBJ1-2	.	TRBV9	TRBD1	TGTGCCAGCAGCGTAGCTACGGGGGGCTACGGGACAGAAGGTTTAGACTATGGCTACACCTTC	CASSVATGGYGTEGLDYGYTF
TRBJ2-5	many	TRBV5-1	.	TGCGCCAGCAGCCCAGAGGGCGGGAAGACCCAGTACTTC	CASSPEGGKTQYF
TRBJ2-1	.	TRBV24-1	.	TGTGCCACCCGGCAGGTAGGGGACAATGAGCAGTTCTTC	CATRQVGDNEQFF
TRBJ2-2	few	TRBV12-3/TRBV12-4	TRBD1	TGTGCCAGCAGTCACAGGGGGCGGGTCACCGGGGAGCTGTTTTTT	CASSHRGRVTGELFF
TRBJ2-7	.	TRBV27	.	TGTGCCAGCAGTTTAATGGGCCTCTACGAGCAGTCCTTC	CASSLMGLYEQSF
TRBJ2-5	few	TRBV7-6	.	TGTGCCAGCAGTCGTGGACTGCGGGAGACCCAGTACTTC	CASSRGLRETQYF
TRBJ2-1	few	TRBV12-5	.	TGTGCTAGTGGCCCTCAGTCGTCCCCACACAATGAGCAGTTCTTC	CASGPQSSPHNEQFF
TRBJ2-7	.	TRBV5-6	TRBD2	TGTGCCAGCAGGACTAGCGGGAGCGCCTACGAGCAGTACTTC	CASRTSGSAYEQYF
TRBJ2-1	.	TRBV18	TRBD2	TGTGCCAGCTCTCCGTTGATAACTAGCGGGAACTACAATGAGCAGTTCTTC	CASSPLITSGNYNEQFF
TRBJ2-7	few	TRBV5-6	.	TGTGCCAGCAGCTACTACAGCAGCTCCTACGAGCAGTACTTC	CASSYYSSSYEQYF
TRBJ2-3	.	TRBV24-1	.	TGTGCCACCAGTGATGCCAGGGAGGTCACAGATACGCAGTATTTT	CATSDAREVTDTQYF
TRBJ2-1	many	TRBV7-3	TRBD1	TGTGCCAGCAGCTTTGGGACAGCCTACAATGAGCAGTTCTTC	CASSFGTAYNEQFF
TRBJ2-1	.	TRBV10-3	.	TGTGCCATCAGTGAGTCCGGCAGGGGTGGGAATGAGCAGTTCTTC	CAISESGRGGNEQFF
TRBJ2-1	few	TRBV20-1	.	TGCAGTGCAACCCGGACAGACAATGAGCAGTTCTTC	CSATRTDNEQFF
TRBJ2-2	few	TRBV20-1	TRBD2	TGCAGTGCTAGTTCGGACTTGGGTCCGTGGGGGGGTAACACCGGGGAGCTGTTTTTT	CSASSDLGPWGGNTGELFF
TRBJ2-1	few	TRBV9	TRBD2	TGTGCCAGCAGCGTACTAGCGGGAGAGTACAATGAGCAGTTCTTC	CASSVLAGEYNEQFF
TRBJ1-3	.	TRBV4-1	.	TGCGCCAGCAGCCCCTGGGGGACGCGCCTCTCTGGAAACACCATATATTTT	CASSPWGTRLSGNTIYF
TRBJ1-5	many	TRBV12-3/TRBV12-4	TRBD1	TGTGCCAGCAGCCGAACAGGGGCCGCCAACAATCAGCCCCAGCATTTT	CASSRTGAANNQPQHF
TRBJ2-7	few	TRBV10-3	TRBD2	TGTGCCATCATAGGGACTAGCGGGAGCGAGCAGTACTTC	CAIIGTSGSEQYF
TRBJ2-5	few	TRBV24-1	.	TGTGCCACCAGTGATTGGGCAGACCAAGAGACCCAGTACTTC	CATSDWADQETQYF
TRBJ1-3	few	TRBV2	.	TGTGCCAGCAGCTCCGCCTCGGGTTCTGGAAACACCATATATTTT	CASSSASGSGNTIYF
TRBJ1-1	.	TRBV5-1	TRBD1	TGCGCCAGCAGCTTGGGGGCGACAGGGGGCATGATCGCTGAAGCTTTCTTT	CASSLGATGGMIAEAFF
TRBJ2-1	.	TRBV7-3	TRBD2	TGTGCCAGCAGCCCTCTAGCGGTCGCCTACAATGAGCAGTTCTTC	CASSPLAVAYNEQFF